This entry lists 15 T cell receptor beta chains sequenced from one sample in a study of response to subunit inactivated influenza vaccine. TCRdb analysed the RT-PCR reads with MiXCR anew, one entry per CDR3 protein. This table holds some 540,000 distinct CDR3 sequences, approximately 20% found once. Separately, the same data were catalogued under a study of T cells expressing NK-cell markers. That paper states: Beta-chain TCR cDNA was generated via 5'RACE template switching with UMIs.

Sample: CD4+ T cells sorted from PBMCs, taken 12 days after vaccination. The source of these receptors is a man aged 50-60 years who received an inactivated influenza vaccine.

This clonotype was seen repeatedly, ten times or more. The chain links TRBV6-2 or TRBV6-3 to TRBJ2-7; unclear D gene. The CDR3 sequence is 11 residues long. The germline V and J ends were trimmed by 7 bases and 0 bases, with 4 bases remaining between them. Germline CDR1 MNHEY, CDR2 SVGEGT. The CDR3 loop reads CASTSSYEQYF. Here the CDR3 DNA reads TGTGCCAGCACTAGCTCCTACGAGCAGTACTTC.

This clonotype was found a few times. This chain links TRBV5-1 with TRBJ2-3; D gene unclear. This CDR3 has 16 residues. Trimming shortened V by 0 bases and J by 4 bases, and 15 bases separated the two germline ends. The V gene's germline CDR1 is SGHRS and CDR2 YFSETQ. CDR3: CASSLGGTTRSDTQYF. CDR3 DNA: TGCGCCAGCAGCTTGGGTGGCACTACCCGATCAGATACGCAGTATTTT.

The table lists this clonotype with a few counts. This chain joins TRBV10-3 and TRBJ2-1, with TRBD2 matching 13 bases. The CDR3 totals 16 residues. Germline loops: CDR1 ENHRY, CDR2 SYGVKD. V lost 7 bases, J lost 5 bases, and 8 bases stayed unmatched. In DNA, the CDR3 is TGTGCCATCATGGGGACTAGCGGGGAGACAAACAATGAGCAGTTCTTC. Translation gives CAIMGTSGETNNEQFF.

In this sample, this clonotype turned up a few times. This chain uses TRBV5-1 with TRBJ2-2, with TRBD1 as a possible D gene (5 bases). The CDR3 extends over 15 amino acids. Germline lookup yields CDR1 SGHRS and CDR2 YFSETQ. Deletions cut 1 base from V and 4 bases from J, with 11 bases between. Written as DNA, the CDR3 is TGCGCCAGCAGCTTGAGACAGCTGTCCACCGGGGAGCTGTTTTTT. It translates to CASSLRQLSTGELFF. Complete variable domain (other parts from reference TRBV5-1 and TRBJ2-2): KAGVTQTPRYLIKTRGQQVTLSCSPISGHRSVSWYQQTPGQGLQFLFEYFSETQRNKGNFPGRFSGRQFSNSRSEMNVSTLELGDSALYLCASSLRQLSTGELFFGEGSRLTVL.

This clonotype was counted a few times. V gene TRBV10-3 combines with J gene TRBJ1-2; a weak D match, TRBD1 (6 bases). This CDR3 is built from 13 residues. Germline V CDR1 and CDR2: ENHRY, SYGVKD. V was shortened by 6 bases and J by 6 bases, with 14 bases between the two germline ends. The CDR3 loop is CAISSGTPNGYTF. CDR3 nucleotide sequence: TGTGCCATCAGCTCCGGGACACCTAATGGCTACACCTTC.

V and J are TRBV9 and TRBJ2-2; D call uncertain. V shed 0 bases and J shed 3 bases, with 12 bases lying between them. The CDR3 contains 16 residues. From germline, CDR1 is SGDLS and CDR2 YYNGEE. The CDR3 is CASSVAPTTDTGELFF. CDR3 nucleotide sequence: TGTGCCAGCAGCGTAGCACCGACCACGGACACCGGGGAGCTGTTTTTT.

The rearrangement links TRBV30 to TRBJ2-7; D may be TRBD1 (5 bases). The CDR3 runs 16 residues. Trimming left V 1 base short and J 5 bases short, with 21 bases between. Germline V gives CDR1 GTSNPN, CDR2 SVGIG (reference sequence). As DNA, the CDR3 is TGTGCCTGGAGTGCTCTACGAGGTTCAGGGAAGCACGAGCAGTACTTC. Protein: CAWSALRGSGKHEQYF.

A few counts support this clonotype. This chain joins TRBV28 and TRBJ2-1; 8 positions agree with TRBD2. The V gene's germline CDR1 is MDHEN and CDR2 SYDVKM. The CDR3 totals 16 residues. V lost 5 bases to trimming and J lost 5 bases; unmatched junction nucleotides: 11. The CDR3 spells CASSHGGGAHHNEQFF. CDR3 DNA sequence: TGTGCCAGCAGTCACGGGGGGGGGGCCCATCACAATGAGCAGTTCTTC.

The rearrangement uses TRBV12-3 or TRBV12-4 and TRBJ1-3, with 7 bases lining up with TRBD1. This CDR3 has 15 residues. J was trimmed by 0 bases and V by 5 bases; bases with no gene match: 4. The CDR3, as DNA: TGTGCCAGCAGTCCCCGGGACAGCTCTGGAAACACCATATATTTT. Translating gives CASSPRDSSGNTIYF.

V is TRBV4-3 and J is TRBJ2-1, with 8 positions matching TRBD2. The CDR3 has 18 amino acids. V lost 0 bases to trimming and J lost 1 base; unmatched junction nucleotides: 8. The germline V gene has CDR1 LGHNA and CDR2 YSLEER. CDR3 region: CASSQESSGGLSYNEQFF. DNA of the CDR3: TGCGCCAGCAGCCAAGAATCGAGCGGGGGCCTGTCCTACAATGAGCAGTTCTTC.

This clonotype was recorded a few times. The chain recombines TRBV7-9 with TRBJ2-7, with 7 bases identical to TRBD2. CDR1 and CDR2 (germline): SEHNR, FQNEAQ (reference sequence). V was clipped by 5 bases and J by 1 base; unmatched bases: 11. The CDR3 length is 16 residues. CDR3 DNA sequence: TGTGCCAGCAGCCCCGGGGAGGGGCGCAGGTCCTACGAGCAGTACTTC. Protein sequence: CASSPGEGRRSYEQYF.

J is TRBJ1-1 and V is TRBV15; 7 nucleotides align to TRBD1. Germline-derived CDR1 and CDR2 are LNHNV and YYDKDF (reference sequence). The CDR3 sequence is 15 residues long. The trim removed 5 bases at V and 3 bases at J, leaving 9 bases unmatched. In DNA form, the CDR3 reads TGTGCCACCAGCGGATATGGAGGGGGCTACACTGAAGCTTTCTTT. Encoded protein: CATSGYGGGYTEAFF.

J is TRBJ2-1 and V is TRBV3-1; 11 bases are a match to TRBD2. Per the germline V gene, CDR1 is LGHDT and CDR2 is YNNKEL (reference sequence). V lost 5 bases, J lost 7 bases, and 10 bases stayed unmatched. The length of the CDR3 is 16 residues. The CDR3 coding sequence is TGTGCCAGCAGCGGTCTAGCGGGAGGCCTTGTAAATGAGCAGTTCTTC. Amino acids: CASSGLAGGLVNEQFF.

This clonotype was counted between two and nine times. The chain links TRBV20-1 to TRBJ2-7; TRBD2 aligns across 8 bases. This CDR3 spans 12 amino acids. Trimming cost V 6 bases and J 6 bases; bases outside gene matches: 7. Germline V CDR1 and CDR2: DFQATT, SNEGSKA (reference sequence). CDR3 sequence (DNA): TGCAGTGCATCGGGACTAGTTGGCGAGCAGTACTTC. It is translated as CSASGLVGEQYF.

The chain uses TRBV30 and TRBJ1-1; TRBD1 agrees at 8 bases. The V segment lost 2 bases and the J segment 6 bases; nucleotides outside the gene matches: 5. Per the germline V gene, CDR1 is GTSNPN and CDR2 is SVGIG (reference sequence). CDR3 length equals 13 residues. The CDR3, as DNA: TGTGCCTGGAGTCAACAGGGGGTCCCTGAAGCTTTCTTT. Amino acid sequence: CAWSQQGVPEAFF.